This T cell receptor (beta chain) was identified during a study of OX40 agonist ivuxolimab in advanced cancers. On the study more broadly: Ivuxolimab, which is an agonistic anti-OX40 (CD134) antibody, was administered to the patients. Of the participants, 40% to 50% had some prior anti-PD-1, anti-PD-L1 or anti-CTLA-4 therapy, which was allowed.

Germline V gene data show CDR1 as SNHLY and CDR2 as FYNNEI. The CDR3 is 12 amino acids. Trimming removed 4 bases from V and 2 bases from J, with 4 bases in between. The sample holds a few counts of this clone. The protocol was immunoSEQ multiplex PCR, while the TCRdb copy is restricted to in-frame clones and leaves out a portion. The sample includes about 84,000 clones, more than 80% of them seen just once. Sampling times: baseline, cycle 4 day 1, cycle 7 day 1. The genes are TRBV2 and TRBJ2-3; no firm D call. The source material was CD4+ or CD8+ T cells sorted from blood, sampled in a trial of the OX40 agonist ivuxolimab. The receptor comes from an adult with an advanced solid tumor such as melanoma, head and neck, liver or kidney cancer. This chain's CDR3 is CASSVVTDTQYF. The CDR3 nucleotides read TGTGCCAGCAGTGTAGTCACAGATACGCAGTATTTT.